In its sample, the clone carrying this T cell receptor (beta chain) was seen a few times. Its specificity is unknown. Template switching introduced a universal primer site, and the cDNA bore unique molecular identifiers. TCRdb re-called the 5' RACE reads through MiXCR, storing one row per CDR3 protein. The data contain more than 600,000 distinct CDR3 sequences, about 20% of them singletons. This CDR3 is built from 15 residues. V lost 5 bases, J lost 7 bases, and 15 bases lay in between. These data belong to a study of identical twins. Study results and limitations: Clonotypes of the beta chain that were abundant in cord blood carried fewer insertions (memory repertoires showed none).

The sample also formed part of further work on T cells expressing NK-cell markers.

The clonotype comes from a woman aged 18-30 years in good health. The sequenced sample consisted of PBMCs. This rearrangement joins TRBV12-3 or TRBV12-4 to TRBJ1-6; no clear D. The CDR3 region is CASSPRFLPNSPLHF. The DNA for the CDR3 is TGTGCCAGCAGTCCGCGATTTTTACCAAATTCACCCCTCCACTTT.